The 14 T cell receptor beta chains below come from one sample, sequenced in a study of response to subunit inactivated influenza vaccine. TCRdb itself ran the RT-PCR reads through MiXCR, one entry per CDR3 protein. Of under 800,000 distinct CDR3 sequences listed, roughly 14% were seen once; the top ten hold 6.5% to 8.5%. Here the sequenced sample was PBMCs from blood, taken 14 to 15 days before vaccination. The receptors were sampled from a middle-aged man who received an inactivated influenza vaccine.

This chain links TRBV11-2 with TRBJ2-1; 10 positions agree with TRBD1. The trim removed 2 bases at V and 4 bases at J, leaving 2 bases unmatched. The CDR3 is 15 residues long. Per the germline V gene, CDR1 is SGHAT and CDR2 is FQNNGV. The CDR3 DNA reads as TGTGCCAGCAGCTTAATGGGACAGGGGTACAATGAGCAGTTCTTC. Its protein product is CASSLMGQGYNEQFF.

This clonotype has more than one count but fewer than ten. This chain links TRBV7-9 with TRBJ1-4; D gene ambiguous. The CDR3 sequence is 15 residues long. V lost 5 bases and J 4 bases, leaving 14 bases between the germline ends. Germline V gene lookup returns CDR1 SEHNR and CDR2 FQNEAQ (reference sequence). CDR3 bases: TGTGCCAGCAGCCCAGGCGACCTCGATAATGAAAAACTGTTTTTT. Translated, it gives CASSPGDLDNEKLFF.

The CDR3 spells CASSPGTSFAEQFF. The CDR3 DNA reads as TGTGCCAGCAGTCCCGGGACTAGTTTCGCTGAGCAGTTCTTC. The chain uses TRBV3-1 and TRBJ2-1; 8 nucleotides match TRBD2. Germline loops: CDR1 LGHDT, CDR2 YNNKEL (reference sequence). CDR3 length: 14 residues. Trimming cost V 6 bases and J 9 bases; bases outside gene matches: 10.

The chain recombines TRBV9 with TRBJ2-7; TRBD2 agrees at 14 bases. V shed 4 bases, J shed 4 bases, and the junction held 16 bases outside the gene matches. Germline V gives CDR1 SGDLS, CDR2 YYNGEE. The CDR3 is 19 amino acids. The CDR3 region has the DNA TGTGCCAGCAGCCTTCGGACTAGCGGGAGGTACCTGAGGGTTTACGAGCAGTACTTC. It codes for CASSLRTSGRYLRVYEQYF.

CDR3 residues: CASSLNNFSYNSPLHF. In DNA, the CDR3 is TGTGCCAGCAGTTTGAACAATTTCTCCTATAATTCACCCCTCCACTTT. The genes are TRBV27 and TRBJ1-6; D unclear. CDR1 is MNHEY and CDR2 is SMNVEV in the germline V gene (reference sequence). V lost 3 bases, J lost 0 bases, and 9 bases lay in between. The CDR3 contains 16 residues.

This clonotype was seen a few times. The genes are TRBV4-2 and TRBJ2-1; D is ambiguous. Germline lookup yields CDR1 LGHNA and CDR2 YNFKEQ. The ends were cut back, 0 bases at V and 3 bases at J, with 12 bases in the middle. This CDR3 region has 16 residues. CDR3 amino acids: CASSQDGLASYNEQFF. In DNA form, the CDR3 reads TGTGCCAGCAGCCAAGATGGGCTGGCCAGCTACAATGAGCAGTTCTTC.

The chain is built from TRBV10-3 and TRBJ2-2; a possible D gene is TRBD2 (5 bases). The CDR3 sequence is 13 residues long. Germline V gives CDR1 ENHRY, CDR2 SYGVKD. Trimming took 4 bases from V and 7 from J, leaving 10 bases between them. CDR3 loop: CAISARRIGELFF. CDR3 DNA: TGTGCCATCAGTGCTCGGAGGATCGGGGAGCTGTTTTTT.

This clonotype was seen at least ten times. The V and J genes are TRBV3-1 and TRBJ2-7, with TRBD2 matching over 9 bases. CDR1 is LGHDT, CDR2 YNNKEL, per germline (reference sequence). The CDR3 is 15 amino acids. The J segment lost 4 bases and the V segment lost 1 base, leaving 5 bases of the junction unmatched. The CDR3 nucleotides are TGTGCCAGCAGCCAAGCTAGCGGGAACCCTTACGAGCAGTACTTC. Translating it yields CASSQASGNPYEQYF.

This chain connects TRBV4-3 to TRBJ2-1; 10 bases fit TRBD2. V gave up 1 base and J gave up 7 bases; unmatched junction bases: 4. CDR1 LGHNA and CDR2 YSLEER come from the germline V gene. This CDR3 has 15 residues. The CDR3 DNA follows: TGCGCCAGCAGCCAAGGAAGCGGGAGGGCAAATGAGCAGTTCTTC. This codes for CASSQGSGRANEQFF.

This clonotype was detected only a few times. The J gene is TRBJ1-5, the V gene TRBV6-1; a possible D gene is TRBD1 (6 bases). The germline CDR1 and CDR2 sequences are MNHNS and SASEGT. V was cut by 6 bases and J by 4 bases, with 13 bases left in between. The CDR3 runs to 14 residues. The CDR3 coding sequence is TGTGCCAGCAGGCAATCAGGGGTAAATCAGCCCCAGCATTTT. Amino acid sequence: CASRQSGVNQPQHF.

The chain combines TRBV7-2 with TRBJ2-7; TRBD2 matches at 8 bases. The CDR3 is 14 residues long. Germline CDR1 reads SGHTA; CDR2 reads FQGNSA. V shed 2 bases and J 6 bases; nucleotides not matched to a gene: 6. The CDR3 sequence: CASSLLSSGFEQYF. CDR3 DNA: TGTGCCAGCAGCTTATTATCTAGCGGGTTCGAGCAGTACTTC.

The chain recombines TRBV6-2 or TRBV6-3 with TRBJ1-1; D perhaps matches TRBD1 (6 bases). Trimming removed 4 bases at V and 1 base at J, with 16 bases between. CDR3 length: 16 amino acids. In germline, CDR1 is MNHEY, CDR2 SVGEGT. CDR3 coding DNA: TGTGCCAGCAGTTCCCCCTGGACAGATAGGAACACTGAAGCTTTCTTT. Its translation is CASSSPWTDRNTEAFF.

The CDR3 DNA sequence: TGTGCCTCGGGACTAGCGGGAGGAGCCGAGCAGTACTTC. This encodes CASGLAGGAEQYF. This chain links TRBV10-3 with TRBJ2-7; TRBD2 matches 15 bases. The germline V gene encodes CDR1 ENHRY and CDR2 SYGVKD. This CDR3 comprises 13 residues. The V and J ends lost 11 bases and 6 bases, in that order; junction bases with no gene match: 5.

This chain joins TRBV20-1 and TRBJ2-2; possible D gene TRBD1, 6 bases. The CDR3 is 12 residues long. CDR1 and CDR2 from the germline V gene are DFQATT and SNEGSKA (reference sequence). Trimming removed 5 bases from V and 7 bases from J, with 11 bases in between. The CDR3 sequence: CSAPGDSGELFF. The CDR3 DNA follows: TGCAGTGCTCCAGGGGATAGCGGGGAGCTGTTTTTT.